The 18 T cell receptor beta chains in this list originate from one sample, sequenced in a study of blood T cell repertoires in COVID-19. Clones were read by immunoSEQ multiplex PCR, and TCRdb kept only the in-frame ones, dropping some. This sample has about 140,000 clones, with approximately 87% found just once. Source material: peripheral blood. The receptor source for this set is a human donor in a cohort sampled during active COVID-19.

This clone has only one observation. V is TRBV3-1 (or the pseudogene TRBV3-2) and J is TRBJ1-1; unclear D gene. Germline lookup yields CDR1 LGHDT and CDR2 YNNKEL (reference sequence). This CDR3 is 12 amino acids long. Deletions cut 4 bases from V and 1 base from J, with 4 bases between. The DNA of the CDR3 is TGTGCCAGCAGCCTCCGGAACACTGAAGCTTTCTTT. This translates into CASSLRNTEAFF.

CDR3 sequence (DNA): TGTGCCAGCAGTCCGACTAGCGGGAGTAACGAGCAGTACGTC. It specifies CASSPTSGSNEQYV. V usage is TRBV28 and J usage is TRBJ2-7; 12 bases fit TRBD2. CDR3 length equals 14 residues. Germline-derived CDR1 and CDR2 are MDHEN and SYDVKM. V was clipped by 5 bases and J by 5 bases; unmatched bases: 4.

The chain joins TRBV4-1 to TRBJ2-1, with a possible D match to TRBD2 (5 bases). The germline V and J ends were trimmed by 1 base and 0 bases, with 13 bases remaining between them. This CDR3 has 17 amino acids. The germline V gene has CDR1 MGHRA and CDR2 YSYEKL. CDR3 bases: TGCGCCAGCAGCCAAGGAGGGAAGAAATACTCCTACAATGAGCAGTTCTTC. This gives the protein CASSQGGKKYSYNEQFF.

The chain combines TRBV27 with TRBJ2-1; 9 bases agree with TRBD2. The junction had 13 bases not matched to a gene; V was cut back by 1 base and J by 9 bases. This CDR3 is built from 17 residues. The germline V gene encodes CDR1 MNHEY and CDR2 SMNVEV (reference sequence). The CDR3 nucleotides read TGTGCCAGCAGTTTATTCGTCGGGACTAGCACCGGCACTGAGCAGTTCTTC. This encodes CASSLFVGTSTGTEQFF.

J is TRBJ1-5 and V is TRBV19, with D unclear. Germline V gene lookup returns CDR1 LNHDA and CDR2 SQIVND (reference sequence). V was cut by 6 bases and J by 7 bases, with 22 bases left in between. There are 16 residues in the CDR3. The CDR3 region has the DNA TGTGCCAGTAGGATTGACACCGCCGCCCTGCAACAGCCCCAGCATTTT. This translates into CASRIDTAALQQPQHF.

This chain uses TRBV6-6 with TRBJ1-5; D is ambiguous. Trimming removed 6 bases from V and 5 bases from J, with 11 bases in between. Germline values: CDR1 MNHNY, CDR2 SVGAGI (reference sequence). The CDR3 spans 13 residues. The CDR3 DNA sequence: TGTGCCAGCAGACCTACGATTGATCAGCCCCAGCATTTT. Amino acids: CASRPTIDQPQHF.

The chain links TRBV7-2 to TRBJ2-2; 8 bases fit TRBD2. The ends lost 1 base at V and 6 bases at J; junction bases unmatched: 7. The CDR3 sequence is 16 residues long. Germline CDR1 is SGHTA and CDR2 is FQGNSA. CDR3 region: CASSLESGRNSGELFF. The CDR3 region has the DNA TGTGCCAGCAGCTTAGAAAGCGGGAGAAATTCCGGGGAGCTGTTTTTT.

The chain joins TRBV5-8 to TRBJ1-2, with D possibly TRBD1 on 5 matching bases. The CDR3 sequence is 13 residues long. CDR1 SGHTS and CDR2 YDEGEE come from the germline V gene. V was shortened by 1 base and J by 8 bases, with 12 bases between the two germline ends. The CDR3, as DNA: TGTGCCAGCAGCTTGTTCAGGGTAGGCGGCTACACCTTC. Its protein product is CASSLFRVGGYTF.

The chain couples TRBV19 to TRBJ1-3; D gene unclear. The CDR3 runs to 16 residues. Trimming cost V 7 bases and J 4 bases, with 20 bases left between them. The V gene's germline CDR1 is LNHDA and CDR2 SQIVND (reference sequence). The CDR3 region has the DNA TGTGCCAGTACGAGGGATTTTGGGGTTGCCGGAAACACCATATATTTT. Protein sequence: CASTRDFGVAGNTIYF.

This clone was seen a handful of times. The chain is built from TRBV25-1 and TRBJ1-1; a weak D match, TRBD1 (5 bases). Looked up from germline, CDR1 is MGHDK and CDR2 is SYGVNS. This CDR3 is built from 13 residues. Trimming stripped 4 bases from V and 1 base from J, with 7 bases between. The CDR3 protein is CASSAGGNTEAFF. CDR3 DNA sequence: TGTGCCAGCAGTGCGGGGGGGAACACTGAAGCTTTCTTT.

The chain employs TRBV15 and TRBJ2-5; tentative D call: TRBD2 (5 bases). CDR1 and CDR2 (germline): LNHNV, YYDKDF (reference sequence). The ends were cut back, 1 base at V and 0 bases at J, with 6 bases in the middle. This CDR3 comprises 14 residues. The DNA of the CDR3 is TGTGCCACCAGCAGAGGGACTTACCAAGAGACCCAGTACTTC. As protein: CATSRGTYQETQYF.

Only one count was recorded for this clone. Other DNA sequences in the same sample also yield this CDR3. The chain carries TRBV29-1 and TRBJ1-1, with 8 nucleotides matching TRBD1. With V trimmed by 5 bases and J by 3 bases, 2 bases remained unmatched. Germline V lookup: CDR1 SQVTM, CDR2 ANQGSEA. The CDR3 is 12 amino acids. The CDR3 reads CSVTTGDTEAFF. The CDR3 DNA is TGCAGCGTTACGACAGGGGACACTGAAGCTTTCTTT.

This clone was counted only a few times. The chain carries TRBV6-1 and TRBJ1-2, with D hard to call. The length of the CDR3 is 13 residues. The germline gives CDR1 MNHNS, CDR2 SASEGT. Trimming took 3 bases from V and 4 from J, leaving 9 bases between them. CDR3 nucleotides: TGTGCCAGCAGTGACGGCCCGGGCTATGGCTACACCTTC. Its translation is CASSDGPGYGYTF.

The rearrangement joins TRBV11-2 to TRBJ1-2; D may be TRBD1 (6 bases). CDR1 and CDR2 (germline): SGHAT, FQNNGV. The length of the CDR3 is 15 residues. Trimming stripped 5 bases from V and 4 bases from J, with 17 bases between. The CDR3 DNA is TGTGCCAGCAGCGGACTCCAGGGGTACGGCTATGGCTACACCTTC. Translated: CASSGLQGYGYGYTF.

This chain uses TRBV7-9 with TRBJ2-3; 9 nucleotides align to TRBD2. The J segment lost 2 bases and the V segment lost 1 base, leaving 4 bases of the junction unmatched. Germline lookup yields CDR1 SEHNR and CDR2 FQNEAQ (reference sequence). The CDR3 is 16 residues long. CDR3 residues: CASSLDLAGFTDTQYF. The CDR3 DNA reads TGTGCCAGCAGCTTAGACCTAGCGGGGTTCACAGATACGCAGTATTTT.

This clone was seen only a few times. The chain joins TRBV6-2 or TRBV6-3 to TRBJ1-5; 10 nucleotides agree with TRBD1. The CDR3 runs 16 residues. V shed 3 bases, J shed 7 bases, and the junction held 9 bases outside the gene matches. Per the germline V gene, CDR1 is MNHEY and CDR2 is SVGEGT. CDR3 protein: CASSYTGTGVSQPQHF. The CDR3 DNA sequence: TGTGCCAGCAGTTATACCGGGACAGGGGTATCCCAGCCCCAGCATTTT.

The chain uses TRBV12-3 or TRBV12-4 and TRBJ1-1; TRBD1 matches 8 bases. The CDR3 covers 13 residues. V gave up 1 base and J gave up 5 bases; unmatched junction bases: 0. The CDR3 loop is CASSLGDRTEAFF. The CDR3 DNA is TGTGCCAGCAGTTTAGGGGACAGGACTGAAGCTTTCTTT.

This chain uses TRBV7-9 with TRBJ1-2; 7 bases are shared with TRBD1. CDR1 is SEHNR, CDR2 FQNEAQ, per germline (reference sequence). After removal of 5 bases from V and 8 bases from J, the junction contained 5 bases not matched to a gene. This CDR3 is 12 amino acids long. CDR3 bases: TGTGCCAGCAGCAAGACAGGGTTAGGCTACACCTTC. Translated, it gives CASSKTGLGYTF.